The 6 T cell receptor beta chains in this list originate from one sample, sequenced in a study of Ad26.COV2.S vaccination and SARS-CoV-2 variants. Using immunoSEQ multiplex PCR, the repertoire was profiled, and TCRdb retains in-frame clones only, with some absent. The table includes around 450,000 clones, 89% detected once. The treatment: around 19 received Ad26.COV2.S at low or high dose, single or two shots; about 5 received placebo; per-sample allocation not given. Collection of the samples took place on day 63 after the first injection of vaccine or placebo. This specimen was peripheral blood, taken in a trial of Ad26.COV2.S vaccine versus placebo. Source of these receptors: a person aged 18 to 59 who received the Ad26.COV2.S COVID-19 vaccine or a placebo.

Comments on this clone: A read error may account for a junction end that differs from germline. The chain combines TRBV10-2 with TRBJ2-7; D is perhaps TRBD1 (6 bases). This CDR3 has 14 residues. Per germline, CDR1 WSHSY and CDR2 SAAADI. CDR3 region: CASRGAPSSYEQYF. For the CDR3, the DNA is TGCGCCAGCAGGGGGGCTCCTTCCTCCTACGAGCAGTACTTT.

This chain connects TRBV10-3 to TRBJ2-5, with 9 bases matching TRBD1. Germline CDR1 ENHRY, CDR2 SYGVKD. This CDR3 spans 15 amino acids. V lost 6 bases, J lost 4 bases, and 9 bases stayed unmatched. For the CDR3, the DNA is TGTGCCATCAGCTCGGGACAGGGAGGGGTAGAGACCCAGTACTTC. The encoded protein is CAISSGQGGVETQYF.

The chain has TRBV24-1 and TRBJ2-3; D might be TRBD2 (6 bases). The CDR3 has 17 residues. Germline lookup yields CDR1 KGHDR and CDR2 SFDVKD. Trimming stripped 0 bases from V and 0 bases from J, with 12 bases between. The CDR3 DNA sequence: TGTGCCACCAGTGATTTGGCTCCGGGAGCGAGCACAGATACGCAGTATTTT. It codes for CATSDLAPGASTDTQYF.

This chain joins TRBV14 and TRBJ2-3; D remains unclear. The CDR3 sequence is 16 residues long. Germline CDR1 SGHDN, CDR2 FVKESK. V shed 4 bases and J shed 2 bases, with 16 bases lying between them. CDR3 sequence reads: CASSRRPLGYTDTQYF. CDR3 coding DNA: TGTGCCAGCAGCCGACGGCCCCTGGGGTACACAGATACGCAGTATTTT. Combining the CDR3 with reference TRBV14 and TRBJ2-3 gives the whole variable domain EAGVTQFPSHSVIEKGQTVTLRCDPISGHDNLYWYRRVMGKEIKFLLHFVKESKQDESGMPNNRFLAERTGGTYSTLKVQPAELEDSGVYFCASSRRPLGYTDTQYFGPGTRLTVL.

This clone was counted once. The V and J genes are TRBV11-2 and TRBJ2-4; D is perhaps TRBD2 (6 bases). Trimming cost V 1 base and J 7 bases, with 14 bases left between them. Germline assignment: CDR1 SGHAT and CDR2 FQNNGV. The CDR3 is made up of 15 amino acids. The CDR3 protein is CASSLVGRGWNIQYF. DNA for the CDR3: TGTGCCAGCAGCTTAGTAGGGCGGGGCTGGAACATTCAGTACTTC.

CDR3 protein: CASSQDRTSGRVENEQFF. The DNA of the CDR3 is TGTGCCAGCAGCCAAGATCGGACTAGCGGGAGGGTAGAGAATGAGCAGTTCTTC. The rearrangement uses TRBV4-2 and TRBJ2-1; 15 nucleotides line up with TRBD2. Germline V gene sequence: CDR1 LGHNA, CDR2 YNFKEQ. The CDR3 loop spans 18 amino acids. V was pared by 0 bases and J by 7 bases, with 7 bases of the junction left unmatched.